This T cell receptor (beta chain) was captured by sequencing in a study of T cell repertoires in cytomegalovirus infection. Study information: A matching HLA type, together with CMV infection, was signaled by public TCR beta signatures.

TCRdb re-derived calls from the reads in MiXCR, one entry per CDR3 protein. The data show 700,000 to 850,000 distinct CDR3 sequences, about 31% seen once. With regard to this clonotype: What it binds is unknown.

Broader study findings: What dominated the ex vivo response were HLA-C-restricted CMV-specific TCR beta clonotypes.

The CDR3 contains 14 residues. Germline-derived CDR1 and CDR2 are MDHEN and SYDVKM. Deletions cut 8 bases from V and 5 bases from J, with 18 bases between. The TCR comes from a human donor in good health (CMV status not recorded). Some clones in this sample may be carry-over from other donors' samples. The gene calls are TRBV28 and TRBJ1-2, with D possibly TRBD1 on 5 matching bases. The sample here was cultured CD8+ T cells from PBMCs, taken from culture after CMV antigen stimulation. Here the CDR3 DNA reads TGTGCCAGCTCTCCACCAGGGTCCGTTTATGGCTACACCTTC. Translation: CASSPPGSVYGYTF.